The next 8 T cell receptor beta chains were all read from a single sample in a study of T cells in Graves' hyperthyroidism and ophthalmopathy. RNA transcripts yielded amplified TCR beta CDR3 regions. The HTBI set primed first-round TCR CDR3 RT-PCR. TCRdb re-derived calls from the multiplex PCR reads in MiXCR, one entry per CDR3 protein. The sample holds 650,000 to 700,000 distinct CDR3 sequences, 15% to 20% seen once. Sequenced: blood. Receptors were obtained from a man aged 45-65 years with Graves' hyperthyroidism.

This clonotype was detected only a few times. This chain uses TRBV7-2 with TRBJ1-1, with D unclear. Germline assignment: CDR1 SGHTA and CDR2 FQGNSA. Trimming shortened V by 0 bases and J by 10 bases, and 9 bases separated the two germline ends. The CDR3 contains 12 residues. The CDR3, as DNA: TGTGCCAGCAGCTTAGCGACGAAGGTAGCTTTCTTT. Amino acid sequence: CASSLATKVAFF. Drawing the rest from reference TRBV7-2 and TRBJ1-1, the complete variable domain is GAGVSQSPSNKVTEKGKDVELRCDPISGHTALYWYRQSLGQGLEFLIYFQGNSAPDKSGLPSDRFSAERTGGSVSTLTIQRTQQEDSAVYLCASSLATKVAFFGQGTRLTVV.

This clonotype was detected many times. This chain connects TRBV29-1 to TRBJ1-1, with D unresolved. V lost 3 bases and J 5 bases, leaving 16 bases between the germline ends. This CDR3 has 14 residues. The germline gives CDR1 SQVTM, CDR2 ANQGSEA. CDR3: CSVDWSGAGTEAFF. DNA for the CDR3: TGCAGCGTTGATTGGTCCGGCGCGGGAACTGAAGCTTTCTTT.

This clonotype appeared many times. The chain recombines TRBV27 with TRBJ2-7; no reliable D call. Trimming removed 6 bases at V and 4 bases at J, with 13 bases between. Germline CDR1 reads MNHEY; CDR2 reads SMNVEV (reference sequence). CDR3 length equals 13 residues. The chain's CDR3 is CASRPFGSYEQYF. The CDR3 DNA reads as TGTGCCAGCAGGCCCTTCGGATCGTACGAGCAGTACTTC.

This chain joins TRBV30 and TRBJ1-1; D ambiguous. CDR3 length: 15 residues. Germline values: CDR1 GTSNPN, CDR2 SVGIG (reference sequence). Trimming took 4 bases from V and 6 from J, leaving 21 bases between them. DNA for the CDR3: TGTGCCTGGACTCATGTCAGTTCCTCGACCGCTGAAGCTTTCTTT. It translates to CAWTHVSSSTAEAFF.

The CDR3 region is CATSGTGDLRSNQPQHF. The CDR3, as DNA: TGTGCCACCAGTGGGACAGGGGACTTAAGGAGCAATCAGCCCCAGCATTTT. The V and J genes are TRBV24-1 and TRBJ1-5; 9 nucleotides line up with TRBD1. The germline V gene encodes CDR1 KGHDR and CDR2 SFDVKD. Trimming removed 5 bases from V and 1 base from J; junction bases left unmatched: 8. The CDR3 runs 17 residues.

The table lists this clonotype with a few counts. V is TRBV9 and J is TRBJ2-1; 11 nucleotides agree with TRBD2. The CDR3 is made up of 15 amino acids. Trimming removed 5 bases from V and 4 bases from J; junction bases left unmatched: 5. The germline gives CDR1 SGDLS, CDR2 YYNGEE. CDR3 nucleotide sequence: TGTGCCAGCAGTGCCGCTAGCGGGAGGTACAATGAGCAGTTCTTC. This codes for CASSAASGRYNEQFF.

The chain combines TRBV20-1 with TRBJ2-7; no clear D. Germline CDR1 is DFQATT and CDR2 is SNEGSKA (reference sequence). The CDR3 runs 15 residues. V dropped 1 base and J dropped 6 bases, with 19 bases sitting between them. CDR3 amino acids: CSARVRATQAGEQYF. The CDR3 nucleotides read TGCAGTGCTAGAGTCCGGGCCACACAAGCAGGCGAGCAGTACTTC.

This rearrangement joins TRBV2 to TRBJ1-5; 9 bases are a match to TRBD1. The CDR3 length is 15 residues. Germline V gene lookup returns CDR1 SNHLY and CDR2 FYNNEI. J lost 6 bases, V lost 7 bases, and 10 bases had no gene match. The CDR3 protein is CASTSGTGQGQPQHF. In DNA, the CDR3 is TGTGCCAGCACTTCCGGGACAGGGCAGGGTCAGCCCCAGCATTTT.